These 22 T cell receptor beta chains share one sample of origin, sequenced in a study of blood T cell repertoires in COVID-19. The assay was immunoSEQ multiplex PCR, and TCRdb's table has in-frame clones only and misses some. This repertoire shows around 250,000 clones, 82% found once; its top ten account for approximately 3.5%. Sequenced material: peripheral blood. Receptors originate from a woman aged 18-30 years with acute or convalescent COVID-19.

The chain carries TRBV15 and TRBJ2-3, with 9 positions matching TRBD1. V shed 4 bases and J 1 base; nucleotides not matched to a gene: 21. Germline V CDR1 and CDR2: LNHNV, YYDKDF (reference sequence). This CDR3 has 21 amino acids. The CDR3 protein is CATSIDSGTGLPHGGTDTQYF. Written as DNA, the CDR3 is TGTGCCACCAGCATCGACTCCGGGACAGGGTTACCCCACGGGGGCACAGATACGCAGTATTTT. Variable domain in full (rest from reference TRBV15 and TRBJ2-3): DAMVIQNPRYQVTQFGKPVTLSCSQTLNHNVMYWYQQKSSQAPKLLFHYYDKDFNNEADTPDNFQSRRPNTSFCFLDIRSPGLGDTAMYLCATSIDSGTGLPHGGTDTQYFGPGTRLTVL.

The gene calls are TRBV7-2 and TRBJ2-2; TRBD2 might be the D (6 bases). The CDR3 is made up of 14 amino acids. From germline, CDR1 is SGHTA and CDR2 FQGNSA. Trimming stripped 5 bases from V and 8 bases from J, with 15 bases between. Here the CDR3 DNA reads TGTGCCAGCAGCCCCGCCGGGGGTCTGGGGGAGCTGTTTTTT. Protein: CASSPAGGLGELFF. Together with reference TRBV7-2 and TRBJ2-2, the CDR3 gives the full variable domain: GAGVSQSPSNKVTEKGKDVELRCDPISGHTALYWYRQSLGQGLEFLIYFQGNSAPDKSGLPSDRFSAERTGGSVSTLTIQRTQQEDSAVYLCASSPAGGLGELFFGEGSRLTVL.

The chain employs TRBV30 and TRBJ1-5, with 7 bases fitting TRBD1. The CDR3 runs 14 residues. V shed 0 bases, J shed 7 bases, and the junction held 6 bases outside the gene matches. Germline CDR1 is GTSNPN and CDR2 is SVGIG (reference sequence). The CDR3 reads CAWSVPQGVQPQHF. In DNA form, the CDR3 reads TGTGCCTGGAGTGTCCCCCAGGGGGTCCAGCCCCAGCATTTT.

The chain joins TRBV3-1 (or the pseudogene TRBV3-2) to TRBJ1-1; 8 bases align to TRBD1. The V and J ends lost 1 base and 5 bases, in that order; junction bases with no gene match: 3. This CDR3 spans 14 amino acids. Germline V CDR1 and CDR2: LGHDT, YNNKEL (reference sequence). The CDR3 DNA sequence: TGTGCCAGCAGCCAAGCAGACAGGGGAACTGAAGCTTTCTTT. This sequence encodes CASSQADRGTEAFF.

The rearrangement uses TRBV11-1 and TRBJ1-2; D gene ambiguous. The CDR3 runs to 15 residues. The ends were cut back, 4 bases at V and 1 base at J, with 13 bases in the middle. Germline assignment: CDR1 SGHAT and CDR2 FQDESV (reference sequence). The CDR3 protein is CASSSTAGVNYGYTF. The CDR3 DNA reads TGTGCCAGCAGCTCAACGGCCGGAGTTAACTATGGCTACACCTTC.

CDR3: CASRAGRNNSPLHF. The CDR3 DNA reads as TGTGCCAGCAGAGCGGGCAGGAATAATTCACCCCTCCACTTT. The chain links TRBV28 to TRBJ1-6, with D hard to call. Germline V gives CDR1 MDHEN, CDR2 SYDVKM. This CDR3 is 14 amino acids long. The V end was cut by 6 bases, the J end by 5 bases, with 11 bases between.

V and J are TRBV4-1 and TRBJ1-5; D is uncertain. The CDR3 is made up of 13 amino acids. Germline-derived CDR1 and CDR2 are MGHRA and YSYEKL. The V and J ends lost 0 bases and 6 bases respectively, with 6 bases between them. CDR3 protein: CASSQDGSQPQHF. In DNA, the CDR3 is TGCGCCAGCAGCCAAGACGGGAGTCAGCCCCAGCATTTT.

The V and J genes are TRBV7-9 and TRBJ2-7; 7 nucleotides line up with TRBD1. J was trimmed by 3 bases and V by 2 bases; bases with no gene match: 13. Per the germline V gene, CDR1 is SEHNR and CDR2 is FQNEAQ (reference sequence). The CDR3 runs to 17 residues. The CDR3 loop is CASSLSPGTETYYEQYF. The DNA for the CDR3 is TGTGCCAGCAGCTTAAGCCCTGGGACAGAGACTTACTACGAGCAGTACTTC.

The table lists this clone with a count of one. The genes are TRBV19 and TRBJ1-6; 11 bases agree with TRBD1. V lost 0 bases, J lost 6 bases, and 7 bases stayed unmatched. Germline CDR1 is LNHDA and CDR2 is SQIVND (reference sequence). The CDR3 has 18 amino acids. CDR3 sequence reads: CASSIDRDRGFLNSPLHF. DNA for the CDR3: TGTGCCAGTAGTATAGATCGGGACAGGGGGTTCCTTAATTCACCCCTCCACTTT.

This clone was found once. The rearrangement uses TRBV27 and TRBJ2-7; D might be TRBD2 (5 bases). The germline V gene has CDR1 MNHEY and CDR2 SMNVEV (reference sequence). Trimming shortened V by 7 bases and J by 2 bases, and 21 bases separated the two germline ends. This CDR3 region has 16 residues. CDR3 sequence (DNA): TGTGCCAGCATGTCGAGGGCAGATCGATCGACCTACGAGCAGTACTTC. Its translation is CASMSRADRSTYEQYF.

The chain employs TRBV6-1 and TRBJ1-1; 9 positions match TRBD1. Germline values: CDR1 MNHNS, CDR2 SASEGT. V was clipped by 2 bases and J by 0 bases; unmatched bases: 4. This CDR3 is 16 amino acids long. CDR3 sequence reads: CASSEWGQGLNTEAFF. The CDR3 nucleotides read TGTGCCAGCAGTGAATGGGGACAGGGTTTGAACACTGAAGCTTTCTTT.

V and J are TRBV16 and TRBJ2-2; 10 nucleotides agree with TRBD2. The V gene end was trimmed by 1 base and the J gene end by 8 bases; junction bases not matched to a gene: 4. Per the germline V gene, CDR1 is KGHSY and CDR2 is FQNENV. The length of the CDR3 is 15 residues. In DNA, the CDR3 is TGTGCCAGCAGCCAATGGACTAGCGGACGTGGGGAGCTGTTTTTT. This sequence encodes CASSQWTSGRGELFF.

The genes are TRBV30 and TRBJ2-7; D might be TRBD2 (5 bases). The CDR3 is 15 amino acids. V was clipped by 0 bases and J by 4 bases, with 16 bases between them. CDR1 is GTSNPN, CDR2 SVGIG, per germline (reference sequence). The CDR3 DNA sequence: TGTGCCTGGAGTGTACTTTGGGGTGCGGGTTACGAGCAGTACTTC. The encoded protein is CAWSVLWGAGYEQYF.

The CDR3 DNA follows: TGCAGTGCTAGTAGTTTACGGGAGATCTACGAGCAGTACTTC. Encoded protein: CSASSLREIYEQYF. The rearrangement uses TRBV20-1 and TRBJ2-7; D might be TRBD2 (6 bases). Per germline, CDR1 DFQATT and CDR2 SNEGSKA (reference sequence). V lost 3 bases to trimming and J lost 3 bases, with 15 bases between them. CDR3 size: 14 residues.

The chain couples TRBV29-1 to TRBJ1-1; D not certain. Between the trimmed V and J ends, which lost 6 bases and 4 bases, there was a span of 12 bases. The CDR3 loop spans 12 amino acids. Germline V gene lookup returns CDR1 SQVTM and CDR2 ANQGSEA. CDR3 loop: CSVRDLVTEAFF. The DNA of the CDR3 is TGCAGCGTACGAGACTTGGTCACTGAAGCTTTCTTT.

This chain connects TRBV27 to TRBJ2-7; no clear D. V lost 2 bases and J lost 2, with 10 bases in between. The V gene's germline CDR1 is MNHEY and CDR2 SMNVEV (reference sequence). CDR3 length: 14 residues. The CDR3 loop reads CASSLADSAYEQYF. The CDR3 DNA reads TGTGCCAGCAGTTTAGCAGACTCCGCCTACGAGCAGTACTTC.

V and J are TRBV9 and TRBJ1-2, with 10 bases matching TRBD1. Germline V gene sequence: CDR1 SGDLS, CDR2 YYNGEE. J was trimmed by 4 bases and V by 1 base; bases with no gene match: 13. This CDR3 has 18 amino acids. CDR3 protein: CASSVFRSGTGDAYGYTF. The CDR3 DNA reads TGTGCCAGCAGCGTATTCCGATCGGGGACAGGGGACGCCTATGGCTACACCTTC. The variable domain in full, with the rest retrieved from reference TRBV9 and TRBJ1-2, is DSGVTQTPKHLITATGQRVTLRCSPRSGDLSVYWYQQSLDQGLQFLIQYYNGEERAKGNILERFSAQQFPDLHSELNLSSLELGDSALYFCASSVFRSGTGDAYGYTFGSGTRLTVV.

This chain joins TRBV18 and TRBJ1-4; D unresolved. This CDR3 has 14 amino acids. Germline V gives CDR1 KGHSH, CDR2 LQKENI. The ends were cut back, 3 bases at V and 3 bases at J, with 8 bases in the middle. The CDR3 loop is CASSPSGSNEKLFF. Here the CDR3 DNA reads TGTGCCAGCTCACCGTCAGGTTCTAATGAAAAACTGTTTTTT. The whole variable domain, remainder taken from reference TRBV18 and TRBJ1-4, is NAGVMQNPRHLVRRRGQEARLRCSPMKGHSHVYWYRQLPEEGLKFMVYLQKENIIDESGMPKERFSAEFPKEGPSILRIQQVVRGDSAAYFCASSPSGSNEKLFFGSGTQLSVL.

This clone was picked up a small number of times. V usage is TRBV7-6 and J usage is TRBJ2-1; 10 bases align to TRBD2. Germline V gives CDR1 SGHVS, CDR2 FNYEAQ. V lost 1 base, J lost 10 bases, and 13 bases stayed unmatched. This CDR3 is built from 17 residues. The CDR3 protein is CASSLDSPGTSEREQFF. The CDR3 DNA reads TGTGCCAGCAGCTTAGATAGCCCCGGGACTAGCGAGAGGGAGCAGTTCTTC. The complete variable domain, with remaining parts taken from reference TRBV7-6 and TRBJ2-1, reads GAGVSQSPRYKVTKRGQDVALRCDPISGHVSLYWYRQALGQGPEFLTYFNYEAQQDKSGLPNDRFSAERPEGSISTLTIQRTEQRDSAMYRCASSLDSPGTSEREQFFGPGTRLTVL.

The chain carries TRBV19 and TRBJ2-7; 7 positions match TRBD1. The germline V gene has CDR1 LNHDA and CDR2 SQIVND (reference sequence). This CDR3 comprises 13 residues. The V segment lost 10 bases and the J segment 5 bases; nucleotides outside the gene matches: 11. In nucleotides, the CDR3 is TGTGCCACCAATATCGGGCAGGGGGACGAGCAGTACTTC. Translating it yields CATNIGQGDEQYF.

The V gene is TRBV6-2 or TRBV6-3, the J gene TRBJ2-7; 7 bases fit TRBD2. The CDR3 totals 13 residues. The trim removed 5 bases at V and 0 bases at J, leaving 1 base unmatched. Germline values: CDR1 MNHEY, CDR2 SVGEGT. For the CDR3, the DNA is TGTGCCAGCAGTAGCGGGAACTCCTACGAGCAGTACTTC. As protein: CASSSGNSYEQYF.

The genes are TRBV7-2 and TRBJ2-3, with D perhaps TRBD1 (6 bases). Germline V gene lookup returns CDR1 SGHTA and CDR2 FQGNSA. The CDR3 covers 15 residues. V was cut by 1 base and J by 14 bases, with 22 bases left in between. The CDR3 sequence: CASSLGTYRASPGYF. CDR3 bases: TGTGCCAGCAGCTTAGGAACCTACAGGGCCTCCCCGGGGTATTTT.